The present TCR beta chain was sequenced within a study of T cells in tumors after PD-1 blockade. For the study at large: A subset received ongoing vismodegib 150 mg daily alongside anti-PD-1 therapy.

Assay used: immunoSEQ multiplex PCR; TCRdb lists only in-frame clones, some missing. The sample includes some 18,000 clones, roughly 80% of them seen just once. V lost 4 bases, J lost 2 bases, and 18 bases lay in between. There are 16 residues in the CDR3. Germline CDR1 LNHDA, CDR2 SQIVND (reference sequence). The sample was PBMCs, taken after anti-PD-1 therapy. The chain links TRBV19 to TRBJ2-7; D not resolved. This clonotype originated in a human donor with advanced basal cell or squamous cell carcinoma (not recorded which). CDR3 residues: CASSRAVDKTPYEQYF. The DNA for the CDR3 is TGTGCCAGTAGTAGGGCAGTGGATAAGACCCCCTACGAGCAGTACTTC.